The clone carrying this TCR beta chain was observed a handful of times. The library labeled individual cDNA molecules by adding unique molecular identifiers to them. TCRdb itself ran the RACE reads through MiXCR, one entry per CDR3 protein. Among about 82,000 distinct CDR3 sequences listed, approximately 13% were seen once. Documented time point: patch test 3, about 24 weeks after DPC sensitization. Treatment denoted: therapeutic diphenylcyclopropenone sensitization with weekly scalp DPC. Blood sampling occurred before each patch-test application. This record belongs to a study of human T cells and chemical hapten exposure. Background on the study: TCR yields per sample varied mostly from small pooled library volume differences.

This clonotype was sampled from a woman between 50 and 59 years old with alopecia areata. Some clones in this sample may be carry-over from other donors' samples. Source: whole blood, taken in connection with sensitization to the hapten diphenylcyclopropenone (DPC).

The CDR3 region is CASSSGVAGGPRSSDTQYF. The CDR3 coding sequence is TGTGCCAGCAGTTCCGGAGTAGCGGGAGGGCCGAGGTCATCAGATACGCAGTATTTT. The rearrangement links TRBV12-3 or TRBV12-4 to TRBJ2-3, with TRBD2 matching 11 bases. The CDR3 extends over 19 amino acids. V dropped 4 bases and J dropped 4; count of bases not matched to a gene: 16.